This is a list of T cell receptor beta chains from one sample in a study of post-analysis software for immune sequencing data. TCRdb recomputed calls from the PCR reads with MiXCR, one row per CDR3 protein. Here the sample spans about 540,000 distinct CDR3 sequences, approximately 34% being singletons. Source material: blood. The receptors shown here come from a girl younger than 18 with multiple sclerosis. Each CDR3 is given with its conserved first and last residue. Each record gives: V gene, CDR3 length, CDR3 protein.

V gene: TRBV6-5
CDR3 length: 14
CDR3 protein: CASTDRLSNYGYTF

V gene: TRBV19
CDR3 length: 18
CDR3 protein: CASSIDGQGVWGNQPQHF

V gene: TRBV24-1
CDR3 length: 16
CDR3 protein: CATSDPRNRGGNIQYF

V gene: TRBV20-1
CDR3 length: 15
CDR3 protein: CSARDPDRGLYEQYF

V gene: TRBV3-1
CDR3 length: 16
CDR3 protein: CASSAETSRRGDTQYF

V gene: TRBV15
CDR3 length: 16
CDR3 protein: CATSREGRGATDTQYF

V gene: TRBV7-8
CDR3 length: 16
CDR3 protein: CASSSLTGQNYYEQYF

V gene: TRBV12-3/TRBV12-4
CDR3 length: 14
CDR3 protein: CASSTGGSSYEQYF

V gene: TRBV27
CDR3 length: 17
CDR3 protein: CASGSCMGQGASYEQYF

V gene: TRBV4-1
CDR3 length: 13
CDR3 protein: CASRRTGGYDYTF

V gene: TRBV4-1
CDR3 length: 14
CDR3 protein: CASSPGLNRETQYF

V gene: TRBV6-5
CDR3 length: 15
CDR3 protein: CASSKGDSVPYEQYF

V gene: TRBV6-4
CDR3 length: 12
CDR3 protein: CASRRVKDEQFF

V gene: TRBV11-2
CDR3 length: 17
CDR3 protein: CASSLGDRVLAKNIQYF

V gene: TRBV10-3
CDR3 length: 14
CDR3 protein: CAISESTYPDEQYF

V gene: TRBV5-1
CDR3 length: 12
CDR3 protein: CASSLDTNEQFF

V gene: TRBV10-3
CDR3 length: 16
CDR3 protein: CAIRPQGAFSYNEQFF

V gene: TRBV6-6
CDR3 length: 15
CDR3 protein: CASSYSGGPNEKLFF

V gene: TRBV3-1
CDR3 length: 14
CDR3 protein: CASSRTGVNSPLHF

V gene: TRBV9
CDR3 length: 17
CDR3 protein: CASSVDSQGLVLDEQYF

V gene: TRBV7-9
CDR3 length: 15
CDR3 protein: CASSSLDHLYNEQFF

V gene: TRBV7-2
CDR3 length: 15
CDR3 protein: CASSLRGEVTGEAFF

V gene: TRBV6-5
CDR3 length: 14
CDR3 protein: CASNPDTLNTEAFF